This T cell receptor (beta chain) was identified during a study of CXCR3-negative and CXCR3-positive naive CD8 T cells. About the research overall: Total TRB output reached 110 million to 150 million reads, about 1.5 +/- 0.3 million per library.

Via 5' RACE with UMI labels, TRB cDNA libraries were prepared. No DNA is given; TCRdb re-called the 5' RACE reads and lists each CDR3 protein once. The data show under 55,000 distinct CDR3 sequences, and the top ten clones hold around a tenth. As regards this clonotype: No antigen is known for it.

Study outcomes and limitations: Sequencing showed both naive subsets with comparably high diversity, and memory CD8+ cells much lower.

This sequence was found in a human donor in good health. Some clones in this sample may be carry-over from other donors' samples. Sequenced input: memory CD8+ T cells from blood.

CDR3 sequence reads: CAISENEADQETQYF. V gene TRBV10-3 combines with J gene TRBJ2-5. This CDR3 is 15 amino acids long. Germline CDR1 ENHRY, CDR2 SYGVKD.